This is a list of T cell receptor beta chains from one sample in a study of T-cell memory formation after mild COVID-19. Via MiXCR, TCRdb re-called the 5' RACE reads, giving one row per CDR3 protein. The sample has 350,000 to 500,000 distinct CDR3 sequences; approximately 18% are singletons. What was sequenced was PBMCs or a T cell subset sorted from them (not recorded which). The origin of the receptors is a man between 18 and 29 years old who had mild COVID-19 (a few samples of this study predate the infection). Cell type and time point are not known. Both conserved end residues are part of each CDR3. Each record gives: J gene, D gene, clone size, V gene, CDR3 DNA, CDR3 protein. The D gene is left open where the match is weak. Part of the rows lack a size; the others show once, few, many or a class for expanded clones.

>TRBJ1-5|-|-|TRBV6-1
TGTGCCAGCAGTGAAGACAGTGATAGCAATCAGCCCCAGCATTTT
CASSEDSDSNQPQHF
>TRBJ2-7|TRBD1|few|TRBV4-1
TGCGCCAGCAGCCAAGGGGACAGGGCCTCCTACGAGCAGTACTTC
CASSQGDRASYEQYF
>TRBJ2-7|TRBD1|many|TRBV29-1
TGCAGTGCCGGGACAGGGGGCAACGAGCAGTACTTC
CSAGTGGNEQYF
>TRBJ1-5|-|few|TRBV6-2/TRBV6-3
TGTGCCAGCAGTGACCGGAGCTCCGAGCCCCAGCATTTT
CASSDRSSEPQHF
>TRBJ2-3|TRBD2|-|TRBV7-3
TGTGCCAGCAGCTTAATGACTAGCGGGGGCCCCTCTAGCACAGATACGCAGTATTTT
CASSLMTSGGPSSTDTQYF
>TRBJ1-1|TRBD1|-|TRBV2
TGTGCCAGCAGTGCACACAGGGGGAACTACAACGCTTTCTTT
CASSAHRGNYNAFF
>TRBJ2-5|-|many|TRBV27
TGTGCCAGCAGTCCGATCACTTTCTCGTTGAGAGAGACCCAGTACTTC
CASSPITFSLRETQYF
>TRBJ1-3|TRBD1|few|TRBV12-3/TRBV12-4
TGTGCCAGCAGCATCGACAGGGGGGACACCATATATTTT
CASSIDRGDTIYF
>TRBJ2-6|TRBD2|once|TRBV20-1
TGCAGTGCTACAGCGGGGGTCGTCGGGGCCAACGTCCTGACTTTC
CSATAGVVGANVLTF
>TRBJ2-3|-|-|TRBV3-1
TGTGCCAGCAGCCAACAATGGCCTGGCGCAGATACGCAGTATTTT
CASSQQWPGADTQYF
>TRBJ2-1|-|-|TRBV10-3
TGTGCCATCAGCCAGGACTCCGGGATCTACAATGAGCAGTTCTTC
CAISQDSGIYNEQFF
>TRBJ1-3|-|few|TRBV6-5
TGTGCCAGCGCAGTAGGGAGAGGAAACACCATATATTTT
CASAVGRGNTIYF
>TRBJ1-2|-|-|TRBV11-2
TGTGCCAGCAGCTTAGTACCGGGGGTAGATGGCTACACCTTC
CASSLVPGVDGYTF
>TRBJ1-5|-|-|TRBV19
TGTGCCAGTAGTATTAAAGGCGGCAATCAGCCCCAGCATTTT
CASSIKGGNQPQHF
>TRBJ2-7|-|-|TRBV6-2/TRBV6-3
TGTGCCAGCAGGGACAATGGATTCTACGAGCAGTACTTC
CASRDNGFYEQYF
>TRBJ2-1|TRBD2|-|TRBV5-1
TGCGCCAGCCGCGAAGAACCGGAGACTAGCTGGGGCCGTGAGCAGTTCTTC
CASREEPETSWGREQFF
>TRBJ2-1|TRBD1|-|TRBV4-1
TGCGCCAGCAGCCAAGATAGTACACAGGGGCCAAACAATGAGCAGTTCTTC
CASSQDSTQGPNNEQFF
>TRBJ2-3|-|few|TRBV5-1
TGCGCCAGCAGCTCCGGACAGAACCTAGATACGCAGTATTTT
CASSSGQNLDTQYF
>TRBJ1-3|-|-|TRBV12-3/TRBV12-4
TGTGCCAGCACTATAACACCAGGGTTTCTCGCTGGAAACACCATATATTTT
CASTITPGFLAGNTIYF
>TRBJ1-1|-|few|TRBV6-5
TGTGCCAGCAGTTACGGGGTAAGGGCCACTGAAGCTTTCTTT
CASSYGVRATEAFF
>TRBJ2-1|-|few|TRBV7-9
TGTGCCAGCAGCCCACTTCACAACAATGAGCAGTTCTTC
CASSPLHNNEQFF
>TRBJ2-1|TRBD2|few|TRBV6-4
TGTGCCAGCAGTGACTCCCGGGGGGATGAGCAGTTCTTC
CASSDSRGDEQFF
>TRBJ2-2|-|many|TRBV28
TGTGCCAGCAGTGCCGGGGAGCTGTTTTTT
CASSAGELFF
>TRBJ1-2|-|many|TRBV7-3
TGTGCCAGCAGCTTAGGACTGAACTATGGCTACACCTTC
CASSLGLNYGYTF
>TRBJ1-6|-|-|TRBV5-6
TGTGCCAGCAGCTTTTGGACGAATTCACCCCTCCACTTT
CASSFWTNSPLHF
>TRBJ1-3|-|-|TRBV7-2
TGTGCCAGCAGCTTTGACAGACTCTCTGGAAACACCATATATTTT
CASSFDRLSGNTIYF
>TRBJ2-3|-|few|TRBV9
TGTGCCAGTACCCGAGCGGTCACAGATACGCAGTATTTT
CASTRAVTDTQYF
>TRBJ2-5|TRBD2|few|TRBV24-1
TGTGCCACCAGTCGCCTAGCGGTCCAAGAGACCCAGTACTTC
CATSRLAVQETQYF
>TRBJ1-1|-|few|TRBV28
TGTGCCAGCAGGACGGGCAACCCGAACACTGAAGCTTTCTTT
CASRTGNPNTEAFF
>TRBJ2-3|-|-|TRBV5-1
TGCGCCAGCAGCTTGGCCGGGCGGGGAGCCCTCACAGATACGCAGTATTTT
CASSLAGRGALTDTQYF
>TRBJ1-1|TRBD1|once|TRBV5-1
TGCGCCAGCAGAACGACAGGGACAACTGAAGCTTTCTTT
CASRTTGTTEAFF
>TRBJ2-1|-|few|TRBV12-3/TRBV12-4
TGTGCCAGCAGTTCCAGCCTAAGCACTGAGCAGTTCTTC
CASSSSLSTEQFF
>TRBJ2-5|TRBD1|few|TRBV11-2
TGTGCCAGCAGCTCTAGAGGGGGACAGGGAGGCGAGACCCAGTACTTC
CASSSRGGQGGETQYF
>TRBJ2-5|TRBD2|-|TRBV24-1
TGTGCCACCAGTGAGGCTAGCGGGGGACAAGAGACCCAGTACTTC
CATSEASGGQETQYF
>TRBJ2-5|TRBD1|many|TRBV10-3
TGTGCCACCGAGGGTGGGCAGGGGGATGGGGAGACCCAGTACTTC
CATEGGQGDGETQYF
>TRBJ1-2|-|-|TRBV29-1
TGCAGCGTTGAACGAGGGAACTATGGCTACACCTTC
CSVERGNYGYTF
>TRBJ1-2|TRBD1|-|TRBV18
TGTGCCAGCTCACCGGAGGGACAGGGGGGGAACTATGGCTACACCTTC
CASSPEGQGGNYGYTF
>TRBJ2-7|-|many|TRBV25-1
TGTGCCAGCAGTGCGGCCTACGAGCAGTACTTC
CASSAAYEQYF
>TRBJ2-3|-|few|TRBV7-2
TGTGCCAGCAGCTTAGTCTCGTCGCCTAGCACAGATACGCAGTATTTT
CASSLVSSPSTDTQYF
>TRBJ2-5|-|few|TRBV10-3
TGTGCCATCAGTGAGTCGACAGGTTCCTTGGAGACCCAGTACTTC
CAISESTGSLETQYF
>TRBJ1-5|-|few|TRBV7-9
TGTGCCAGCAGACACAGGGAAGTTCAGCCCCAGCATTTT
CASRHREVQPQHF
>TRBJ2-1|-|-|TRBV7-2
TGTGCCAGCAGCTCGGGACAACCTAGCCGTGTCAATGAGCAGTTCTTC
CASSSGQPSRVNEQFF